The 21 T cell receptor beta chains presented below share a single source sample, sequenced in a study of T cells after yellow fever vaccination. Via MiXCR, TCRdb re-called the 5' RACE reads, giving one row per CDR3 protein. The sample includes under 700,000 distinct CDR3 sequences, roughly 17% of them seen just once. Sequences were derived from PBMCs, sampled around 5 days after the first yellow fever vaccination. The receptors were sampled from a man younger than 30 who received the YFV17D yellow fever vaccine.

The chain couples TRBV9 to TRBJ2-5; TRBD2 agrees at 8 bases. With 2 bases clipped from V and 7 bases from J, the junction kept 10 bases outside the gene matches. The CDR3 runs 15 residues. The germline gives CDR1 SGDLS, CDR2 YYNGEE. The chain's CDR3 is CASSVGGGQRGTQYF. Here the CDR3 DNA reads TGTGCCAGCAGCGTTGGCGGGGGGCAACGAGGGACCCAGTACTTC.

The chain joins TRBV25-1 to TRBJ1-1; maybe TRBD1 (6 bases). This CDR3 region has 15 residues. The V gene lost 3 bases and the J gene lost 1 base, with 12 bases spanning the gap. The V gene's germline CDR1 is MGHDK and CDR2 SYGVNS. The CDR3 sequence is CASSDRGIGNTEAFF. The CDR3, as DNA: TGTGCCAGCAGTGACAGGGGTATAGGGAACACTGAAGCTTTCTTT.

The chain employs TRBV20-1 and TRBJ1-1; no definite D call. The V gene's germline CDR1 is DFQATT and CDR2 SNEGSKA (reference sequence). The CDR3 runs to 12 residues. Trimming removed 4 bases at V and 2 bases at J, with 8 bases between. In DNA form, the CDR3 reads TGCAGTGCTAATGAGGTTAACACTGAAGCTTTCTTT. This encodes CSANEVNTEAFF.

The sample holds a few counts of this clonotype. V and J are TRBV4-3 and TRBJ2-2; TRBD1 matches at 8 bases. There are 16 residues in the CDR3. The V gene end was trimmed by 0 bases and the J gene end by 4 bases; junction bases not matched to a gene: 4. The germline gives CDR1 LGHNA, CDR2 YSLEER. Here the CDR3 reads CASSQDRGTGTGELFF. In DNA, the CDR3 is TGCGCCAGCAGCCAAGATAGAGGGACAGGCACCGGGGAGCTGTTTTTT.

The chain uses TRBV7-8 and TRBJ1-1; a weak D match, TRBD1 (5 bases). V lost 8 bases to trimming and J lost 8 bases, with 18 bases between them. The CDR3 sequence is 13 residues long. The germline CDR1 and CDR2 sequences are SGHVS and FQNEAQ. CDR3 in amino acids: CASRQKLGTEAFF. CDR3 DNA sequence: TGTGCCAGCCGGCAAAAACTGGGGACGGAAGCTTTCTTT.

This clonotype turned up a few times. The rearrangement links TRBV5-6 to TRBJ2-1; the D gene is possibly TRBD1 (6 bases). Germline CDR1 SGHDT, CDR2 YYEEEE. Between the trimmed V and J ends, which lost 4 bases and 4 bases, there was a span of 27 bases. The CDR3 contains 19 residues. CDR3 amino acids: CASSEAGTPQSRRYNEQFF. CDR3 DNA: TGTGCCAGCAGCGAGGCTGGGACACCTCAGTCGCGACGATACAATGAGCAGTTCTTC.

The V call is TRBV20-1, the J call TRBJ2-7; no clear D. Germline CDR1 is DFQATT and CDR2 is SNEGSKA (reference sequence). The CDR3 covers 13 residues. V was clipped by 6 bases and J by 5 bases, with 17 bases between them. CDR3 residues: CSAVSGLLNEQYF. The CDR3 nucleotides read TGCAGTGCCGTCTCGGGCCTGTTAAACGAGCAGTACTTC.

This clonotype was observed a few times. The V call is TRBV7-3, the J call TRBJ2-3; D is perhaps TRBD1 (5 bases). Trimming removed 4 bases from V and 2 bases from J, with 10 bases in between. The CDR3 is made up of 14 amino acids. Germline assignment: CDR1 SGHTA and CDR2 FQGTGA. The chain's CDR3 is CASSSRTITDTQYF. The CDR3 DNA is TGTGCCAGCAGCTCCCGGACAATCACAGATACGCAGTATTTT.

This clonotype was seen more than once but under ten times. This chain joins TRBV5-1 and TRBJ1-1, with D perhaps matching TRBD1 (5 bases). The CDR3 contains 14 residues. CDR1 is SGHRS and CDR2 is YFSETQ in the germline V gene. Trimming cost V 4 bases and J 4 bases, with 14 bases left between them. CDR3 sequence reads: CASSPDILRTEAFF. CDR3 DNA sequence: TGCGCCAGCAGCCCGGACATTTTACGCACTGAAGCTTTCTTT.

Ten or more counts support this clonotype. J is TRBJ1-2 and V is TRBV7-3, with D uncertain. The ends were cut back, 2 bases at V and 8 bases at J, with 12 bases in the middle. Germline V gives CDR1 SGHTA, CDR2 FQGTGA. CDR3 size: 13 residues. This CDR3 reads CASSLDRKDGYTF. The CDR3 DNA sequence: TGTGCCAGCAGCTTAGATAGAAAGGACGGCTACACCTTC.

CDR3 sequence reads: CASSPDLIYEQYF. In DNA, the CDR3 is TGTGCCAGCAGCCCTGACTTAATCTACGAGCAGTACTTC. This chain joins TRBV7-2 and TRBJ2-7; D not certain. CDR1 is SGHTA and CDR2 is FQGNSA in the germline V gene. The CDR3 is 13 amino acids. Trimming took 5 bases from V and 3 from J, leaving 11 bases between them.

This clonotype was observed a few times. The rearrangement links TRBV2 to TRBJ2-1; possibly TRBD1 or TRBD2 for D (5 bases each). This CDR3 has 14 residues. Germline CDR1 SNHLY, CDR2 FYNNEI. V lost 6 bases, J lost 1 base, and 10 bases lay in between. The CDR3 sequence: CASRREGSYNEQFF. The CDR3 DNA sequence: TGTGCCAGCAGGAGAGAGGGGTCCTACAATGAGCAGTTCTTC. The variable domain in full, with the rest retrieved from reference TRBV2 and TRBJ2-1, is EPEVTQTPSHQVTQMGQEVILRCVPISNHLYFYWYRQILGQKVEFLVSFYNNEISEKSEIFDDQFSVERPDGSNFTLKIRSTKLEDSAMYFCASRREGSYNEQFFGPGTRLTVL.

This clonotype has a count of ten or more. The CDR3 region is CASSPEGAGYGYTF. The CDR3 nucleotides read TGTGCCAGCTCACCGGAGGGGGCAGGCTATGGCTACACCTTC. This chain connects TRBV18 to TRBJ1-2; 7 nucleotides line up with TRBD1. This CDR3 has 14 amino acids. In germline, CDR1 is KGHSH, CDR2 LQKENI. The J segment lost 4 bases and the V segment lost 3 bases, leaving 5 bases of the junction unmatched.

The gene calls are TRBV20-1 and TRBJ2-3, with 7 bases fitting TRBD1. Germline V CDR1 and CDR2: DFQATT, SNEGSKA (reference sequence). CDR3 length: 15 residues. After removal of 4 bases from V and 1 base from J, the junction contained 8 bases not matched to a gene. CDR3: CSATDRAGGTDTQYF. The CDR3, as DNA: TGCAGTGCTACCGACAGGGCGGGCGGCACAGATACGCAGTATTTT.

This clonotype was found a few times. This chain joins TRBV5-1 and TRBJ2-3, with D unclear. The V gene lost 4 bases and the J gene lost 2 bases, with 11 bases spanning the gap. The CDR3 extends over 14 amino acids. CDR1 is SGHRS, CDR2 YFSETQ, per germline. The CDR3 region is CASSPGRITDTQYF. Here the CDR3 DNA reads TGCGCCAGCAGCCCTGGACGGATCACAGATACGCAGTATTTT. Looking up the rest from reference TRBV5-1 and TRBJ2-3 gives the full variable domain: KAGVTQTPRYLIKTRGQQVTLSCSPISGHRSVSWYQQTPGQGLQFLFEYFSETQRNKGNFPGRFSGRQFSNSRSEMNVSTLELGDSALYLCASSPGRITDTQYFGPGTRLTVL.

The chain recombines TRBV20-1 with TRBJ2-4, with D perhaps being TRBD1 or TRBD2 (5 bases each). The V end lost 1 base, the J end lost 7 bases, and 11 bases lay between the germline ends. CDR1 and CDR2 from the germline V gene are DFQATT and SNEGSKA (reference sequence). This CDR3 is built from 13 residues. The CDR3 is CSARGAGTNIQYF. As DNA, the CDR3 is TGCAGTGCTAGAGGGGCAGGGACGAACATTCAGTACTTC.

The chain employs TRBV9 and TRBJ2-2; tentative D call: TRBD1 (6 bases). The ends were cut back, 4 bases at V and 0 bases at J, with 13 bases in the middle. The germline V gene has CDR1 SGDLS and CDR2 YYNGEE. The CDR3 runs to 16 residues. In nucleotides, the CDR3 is TGTGCCAGCAGCAGACCAGGGGACCCGAACACCGGGGAGCTGTTTTTT. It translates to CASSRPGDPNTGELFF. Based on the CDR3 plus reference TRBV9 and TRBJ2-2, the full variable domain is DSGVTQTPKHLITATGQRVTLRCSPRSGDLSVYWYQQSLDQGLQFLIQYYNGEERAKGNILERFSAQQFPDLHSELNLSSLELGDSALYFCASSRPGDPNTGELFFGEGSRLTVL.

The CDR3 DNA is TGTGCCACCAGCAGAGACAGGAATTCACCCCTCCACTTT. This translates into CATSRDRNSPLHF. The chain uses TRBV15 and TRBJ1-6; D unclear. Germline CDR1 LNHNV, CDR2 YYDKDF (reference sequence). V lost 0 bases, J lost 7 bases, and 4 bases lay in between. The length of the CDR3 is 13 residues.

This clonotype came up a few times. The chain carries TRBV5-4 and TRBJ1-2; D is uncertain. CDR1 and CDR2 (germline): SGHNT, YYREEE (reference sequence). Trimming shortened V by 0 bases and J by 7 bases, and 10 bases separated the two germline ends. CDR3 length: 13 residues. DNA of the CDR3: TGTGCCAGCAGCTTGGAACGCACTGGTGGCTACACCTTC. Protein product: CASSLERTGGYTF.

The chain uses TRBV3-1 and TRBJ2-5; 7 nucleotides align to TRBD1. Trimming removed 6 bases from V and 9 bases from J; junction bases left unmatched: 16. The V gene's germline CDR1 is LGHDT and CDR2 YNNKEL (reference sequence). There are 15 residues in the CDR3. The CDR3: CASSTTRDSHGAQYF. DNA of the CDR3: TGTGCCAGCAGTACGACCCGGGACAGTCACGGGGCCCAGTACTTC.

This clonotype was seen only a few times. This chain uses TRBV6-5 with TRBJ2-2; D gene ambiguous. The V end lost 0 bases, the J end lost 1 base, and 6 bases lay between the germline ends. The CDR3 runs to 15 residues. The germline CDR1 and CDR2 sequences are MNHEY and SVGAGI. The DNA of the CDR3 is TGTGCCAGCAGTTACTCGTTAGGGAACACCGGGGAGCTGTTTTTT. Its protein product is CASSYSLGNTGELFF.